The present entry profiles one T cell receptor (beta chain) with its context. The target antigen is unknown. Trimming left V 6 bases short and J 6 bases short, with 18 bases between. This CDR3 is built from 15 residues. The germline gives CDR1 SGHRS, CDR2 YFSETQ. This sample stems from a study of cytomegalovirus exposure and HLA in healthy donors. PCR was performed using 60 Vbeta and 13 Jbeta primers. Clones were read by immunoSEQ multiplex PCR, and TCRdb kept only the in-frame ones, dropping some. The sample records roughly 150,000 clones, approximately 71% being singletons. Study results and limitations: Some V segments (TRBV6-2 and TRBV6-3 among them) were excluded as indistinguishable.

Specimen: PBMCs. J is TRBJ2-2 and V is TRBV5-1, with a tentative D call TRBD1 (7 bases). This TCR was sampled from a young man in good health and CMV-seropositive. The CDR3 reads CASTLEGASAGELFF. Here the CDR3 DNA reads TGCGCCAGCACTCTGGAGGGGGCTAGCGCCGGGGAGCTGTTTTTT.